The TCR beta chain described here comes from a study of control samples from healthy donors and cancer patients (TCRdb year 2020). As regards this clone: It lacks a known antigen. Per-base qualities were not stored, and no clone one base away is much larger.

The library was generated by the immunoSEQ multiplex PCR assay. TCRdb stores this immuneACCESS table with in-frame sequences only. Part of the clones is absent; in the studies checked, under half of the shortfall reflects unresolved V genes, and no reason is known for the rest. In all, the sample holds around 86,000 clones, and roughly 89% of those were seen once. In total, the top ten clones hold 1.5% to 2% of the sample. Its CDR3 holds 22 amino acids, cysteine through phenylalanine. The sequence is cut down to CDR3 DNA, 66 bases in frame from base 1. CDR1 and CDR2 are read off the germline V gene as SGHRS and YFSETQ. Here V drops 4 bases and J drops 3 bases, and the junction holds 23 bases not matched to any gene.

The sequencing sample was made of PBMCs. This receptor was taken from a woman aged 55 to 70 with head and neck cancer. The sequence is built from TRBV5-1 and TRBJ2-2, with 11 bases aligning to TRBD2. The CDR3 reads CASSPRGIRPGLAETYTGELFF. Read as DNA, the sequence is TGCGCCAGCAGCCCTCGGGGGATCAGACCGGGACTAGCGGAGACGTACACCGGGGAGCTGTTTTTT.